Below, one T cell receptor beta chain is given with its context. The target of this receptor is not known. The sample holds no much larger clone one base away, and base qualities are not on file. The cohort was made up of approximately 670 healthy bone marrow donors. All cohort members were sampled while nominally healthy, although unrecorded immune exposures were likely present. The donor was CMV seropositive and was included in the group of some 290 seropositive cohort members. Each donor provided a peripheral blood sample, and peripheral blood mononuclear cells were used for TCR beta sequencing. The Qiagen DNeasy Blood Extraction Kit was used to extract genomic DNA from the blood cell samples. This entry comes from a study of cytomegalovirus exposure and HLA in healthy donors (dated by TCRdb to 2017 to 2019). Turning to the overall study: According to an earlier analysis of 450 to 650 of the donors, 200 million or so T cells yielded 90 million to 140 million unique TCR beta sequences and about 300 Gb of sequence data. Every repertoire in the discovery cohort had been generated on one and the same sequencing platform. In addition to the first cohort of about 650 subjects, a separate validation cohort of approximately 110 different subjects was used. Rather than using new phenotypic data, the later analysis identified candidate immune exposures from TCR beta sequences and from how often those sequences occurred across donors. To study patterns of TCR occurrence, a later analysis re-analyzed previously published TCR beta repertoires from hundreds of donors and added high-resolution HLA genotyping. High-throughput TCR immunosequencing, statistical association of individual TCRs with disease status, and machine learning were combined to predict cytomegalovirus infection status. The number of typed donors differed by locus: roughly 620-640 for A, B, C, DRB1 and DQB1; approximately 520 for DQA1; approximately 600 for DPA1; and roughly 450 for DPB1. Roughly five DR-DQ haplotypes were handled as single units for association and clustering, since linkage in the cohort was strong. Roughly 300 gigabases of sequencing data and approximately 85 million unique TCR sequences were included in an early release covering about 700 HLA-typed donors. The study aimed to test whether signatures of past pathogen exposure could be identified by cataloging public T cell receptors. Of the 300 to 500 genotyped donors, 75% to 85% were placed in the genetic ancestry cluster associated with self-reported Caucasian donors. Donor age, sex, ethnicity and CMV serostatus were compiled alongside the repertoire data. A later genetic analysis used genome-wide SNP genotypes for 398 of the 666 donors, treating that subset as a discovery cohort. Class I and class II HLA loci were covered by the typing at four-digit resolution. Using immunosequencing, the study profiled T cell repertoires from 666 subjects and related those repertoires to cytomegalovirus serostatus. Among about 390 genotyped donors of the cohort, an average of about 240,000 unique TCR beta nucleotide sequences were sequenced per donor, roughly 18% of them non-productive. In an earlier analysis of around 540 of the donors, high-throughput TCR beta sequencing was used to judge whether each TCR beta V gene segment behaved as functional or pseudogenic. Here is what the overall study found, with its caveats: Correlated functional status among segregating V segments might be attributable to linkage disequilibrium, but an unknown experimental factor could not be ruled out. In vitro tests confirmed that a few of the cytomegalovirus-associated TCR beta chains recognize cytomegalovirus antigens. When HLA alleles, especially DR and DQ, strongly co-occurred, TCR associations were difficult to assign to individual alleles. In a later analysis, most CMV-associated TCR beta chains were found to appear HLA-restricted, with HLA associations seemingly driven largely by CMV exposure. The 87-base-pair reads could not distinguish some IMGT-functional V segments, including TRBV6-2 and TRBV6-3, so those segments were excluded. In a later analysis, TCR association rates were found to vary across HLA loci, with the most associated TCRs seen for DRB1 alleles and the fewest for HLA-C alleles. The earlier analysis of approximately 560 of the donors excluded seventeen rarely observed V segments, including chromosome 9 orphons, because counts were too low. Sequencing depth was assumed to be roughly uniform across donors in the presence/absence analyses, though that assumption may not hold. A later analysis reported that several top co-occurrence clusters appeared linked to parvovirus B19, influenza, CMV and Epstein-Barr virus. A further reported finding was that TCR beta sequences accurately predicted the HLA-A and HLA-B alleles for most subjects in the first cohort. In a later analysis, HLA-associated TCR beta chains were found to be more clonally expanded and to have lower generation probabilities than equally common non-associated chains. A cluster of highly shared sequence variants was judged likely to represent a technical artifact of the sequencing pipeline. Cytomegalovirus status was reported to be diagnosed by the classifier with high specificity and sensitivity in both the original and validation cohorts. In the study, around 150 TCR beta chains were listed as associated with cytomegalovirus. The only immune exposure information available for the cohort was CMV serostatus. According to a later genetic analysis, donors in an Asian-associated ancestry cluster had fewer N-insertions in productive TCRs than the approximately 650-donor mean. Most TCR sequences were observed very rarely across donors, whereas some public TCRs were present in many individuals. In this cohort, only TCR beta chains were sequenced, and detectable features were limited by the absence of alpha or paired-chain data. A later analysis associated 15,000 or so TCR beta sequences with specific HLA alleles at a false discovery rate of 0.05. In an earlier analysis of around 600 of the donors, most TCR beta V segments appeared in productive rearrangements about 87% or about 30% of the time, broadly matching IMGT annotations. V-gene and J-gene trimming of TCR beta chains was associated with a missense DCLRE1C variant in a later genetic analysis, and the association was replicated in an independent cohort. Because some donors lacked HLA typing at each locus, the association tests relied only on the typed subset. The authors suggested that the approach could potentially be generalized to other disease states and immunological phenotypes.

Here V drops 1 base and J drops 5 bases, and the junction holds 12 bases not matched to any gene. CDR1 and CDR2 (GTSNPN, SVGIG) derive from the germline V gene (reference sequence). The CDR3 contains 16 residues, cysteine and phenylalanine counted. The entry retains the CDR3 DNA only, 48 bases that are in frame from base 1. The library was generated by the immunoSEQ multiplex PCR assay. For the multiplex PCR, a mixture combining 60 forward primers for TCR Vbeta segments and 13 reverse primers for TCR Jbeta segments was used. Amplification of the CDR3 region of rearranged TCR beta genes was performed with a multiplex PCR assay on genomic DNA. The Illumina HiSeq System was used to sequence the amplified TCR beta libraries as 87-base-pair reads. On the authors' methods: Across the 500 to 700 repertoires, a later analysis counted tens of millions of unique TCR beta chains, approximately 10 million of which were shared by at least two donors. A nearest-neighbor algorithm error-corrected the raw reads and collapsed the reads into unique sequences, merging closely related sequences to remove PCR and sequencing errors. To assign V, D and J gene segments, CDR3 sequences were aligned to IMGT reference sequences. For a sequence to be retained, a match of at least six nucleotides to both a V gene segment and a J gene segment was required. Rearrangements were called productive when the CDR3 lacked stop codons and stayed in frame with V and J; all others were non-productive. Following IMGT convention, CDR3 was defined as the stretch from the second conserved V-encoded cysteine up to the conserved J-encoded phenylalanine. In an earlier analysis of more than 550 of the donors, sequences lacking an unambiguous match to a single V gene segment were excluded. An earlier analysis of 550 to 650 of the donors classified V segments as functional when productive rearrangements were above 56.7% and as segregating when the standard deviation between donors was above 5%. A statistical classification framework was developed to diagnose cytomegalovirus status using the catalog of TCR beta chain sequences. In a later analysis, V and J genes were assigned by comparing TCR nucleotide sequences against IMGT/GENE-DB human TR gene sequences. In a later analysis, CDR3 sequences and most-parsimonious VDJ recombination scenarios were assigned using the TCRdist pipeline. In a later analysis, each TCR beta chain was defined by its CDR3 amino acid sequence together with its V-gene family, and reads without a unique V-gene family were excluded. To address suspected cross-contamination and a sequencing artifact, a later analysis removed 592 highly shared, low-generation-probability nucleotide sequences. In a later analysis, a clonal expansion index for each public chain was calculated from normalized within-repertoire ranks of inferred template counts. In a later analysis, generation probabilities were computed using a VDJ recombination model fitted to out-of-frame rearrangements, and the results were checked against IGoR. A later analysis scored TCR-TCR, TCR-HLA and TCR-CMV co-occurrence with hypergeometric tests, applying a repertoire-size bias correction to TCR pairs. A later analysis estimated false discovery rates by permuting HLA or CMV assignments 20 times. In a later analysis, co-occurring TCRs were grouped with DBSCAN, and TCRdist sequence similarity was added when clustering was performed within HLA-allele-positive subsets. Co-occurrence clustering excluded repertoires with fewer than 30,000 or more than 120,000 public chains, plus five with anomalous nucleotide sharing. The clones in this table, taken by TCRdb from immuneACCESS, are in-frame only. Not every clone is retained; where verified, under half of the shortfall comes from an unresolved V gene, and the cause of the rest is unknown. For V, J and clone size, that table is used; D and trimming come from the DNA. This sample holds around 140,000 clones; roughly four fifths were observed only once. In total, the top ten clones hold about 3.2% of the sample.

In this chain, TRBV30 is recombined with TRBJ1-2; TRBD1 lines up with 8 middle nucleotides. The sequenced material came from PBMCs. The clonotype was recovered from a man younger than 35 in good health and CMV-seropositive. The CDR3 loop reads CAWSGYLMTGEYGYTF. The sequence in DNA is TGTGCCTGGAGTGGATACCTCATGACAGGGGAGTATGGCTACACCTTC.